This entry concerns a single T cell receptor beta chain. The CDR3 contains 12 residues. Between the trimmed V and J ends, which lost 4 bases and 1 base, there was a span of 3 bases. Germline V gene data show CDR1 as ENHRY and CDR2 as SYGVKD. All sequencing subjects had displayed CD8+CD57+ cell expansion on flow cytometry. This record comes from a study of CD8+CD57+ T cells in acquired aplastic anemia. Researchers used genomic DNA as the template to profile TCR beta VDJ and CDR3. TCRdb passed the reads through MiXCR, listing each CDR3 protein once. The top ten hold roughly 30% of the sample, which has roughly 120,000 distinct CDR3 sequences, 45% to 60% seen once.

Sequenced sample: sorted CD4+, CD8+, or CD8+CD57+ T cells (not recorded which) from PBMCs. This clonotype was sampled from a human donor with aplastic anemia. This sequence joins TRBV10-3 and TRBJ2-3, with unresolved D. CDR3 sequence: CAISGGTDTQYF. The CDR3 DNA is TGTGCCATCAGTGGTGGCACAGATACGCAGTATTTT.